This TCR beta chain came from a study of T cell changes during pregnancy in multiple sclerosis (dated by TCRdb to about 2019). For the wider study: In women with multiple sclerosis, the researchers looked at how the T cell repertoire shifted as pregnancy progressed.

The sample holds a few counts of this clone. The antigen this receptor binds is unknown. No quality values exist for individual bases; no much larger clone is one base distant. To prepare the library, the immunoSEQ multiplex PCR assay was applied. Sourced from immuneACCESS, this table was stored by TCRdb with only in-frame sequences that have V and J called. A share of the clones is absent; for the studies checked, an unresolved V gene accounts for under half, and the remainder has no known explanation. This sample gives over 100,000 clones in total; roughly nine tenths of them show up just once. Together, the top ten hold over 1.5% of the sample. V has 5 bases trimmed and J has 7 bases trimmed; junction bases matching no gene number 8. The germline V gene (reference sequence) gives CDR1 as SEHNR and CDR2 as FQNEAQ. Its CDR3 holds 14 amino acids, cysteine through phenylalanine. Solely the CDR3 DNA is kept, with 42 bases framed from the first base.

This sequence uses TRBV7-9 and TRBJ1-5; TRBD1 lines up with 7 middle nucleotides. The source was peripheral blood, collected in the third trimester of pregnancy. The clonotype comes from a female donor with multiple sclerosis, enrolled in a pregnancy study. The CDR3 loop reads CASSPDREEQPQHF. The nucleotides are TGTGCCAGCAGCCCCGACAGGGAGGAGCAGCCCCAGCATTTT. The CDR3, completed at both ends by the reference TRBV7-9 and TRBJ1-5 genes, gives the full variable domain DTGVSQNPRHKITKRGQNVTFRCDPISEHNRLYWYRQTLGQGPEFLTYFQNEAQLEKSRLLSDRFSAERPKGSFSTLEIQRTEQGDSAMYLCASSPDREEQPQHFGDGTRLSIL.